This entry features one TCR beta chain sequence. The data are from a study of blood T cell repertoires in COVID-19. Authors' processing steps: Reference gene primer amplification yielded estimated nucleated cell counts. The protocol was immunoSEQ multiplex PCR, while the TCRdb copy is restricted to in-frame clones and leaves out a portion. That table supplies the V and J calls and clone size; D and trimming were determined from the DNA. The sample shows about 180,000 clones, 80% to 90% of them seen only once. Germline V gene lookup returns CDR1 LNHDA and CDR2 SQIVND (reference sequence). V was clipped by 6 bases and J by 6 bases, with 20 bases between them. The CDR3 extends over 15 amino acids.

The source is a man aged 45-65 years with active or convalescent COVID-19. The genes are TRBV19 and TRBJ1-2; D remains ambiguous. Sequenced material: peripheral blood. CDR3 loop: CASSPDIAQWNGYTF. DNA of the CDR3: TGTGCCAGTAGCCCAGACATCGCCCAATGGAATGGCTACACCTTC.